Shown below are 5 T cell receptor beta chains from a single sample sequenced in a study of regulatory T cells in long-lasting Graves disease. Time point given: newly diagnosed GD, antithyroid drugs for less than 3 months. Construction of the TCR library relied on RNA isolated from PBMCs. Library construction for TCR beta used iRepertoire HTBI primers and Arm-PCR of CDR3 regions. TCRdb independently ran MiXCR on the multiplex PCR reads; one entry per CDR3 protein. Of 350,000 to 400,000 distinct CDR3 sequences listed, about a sixth were seen once; the top ten hold about a fifth. The material was peripheral blood mononuclear cells (PBMCs), obtained at new diagnosis, from a patient treated with antithyroid drugs. The receptors here all came from a female donor with Graves disease.

This clonotype was observed a handful of times. As DNA, the CDR3 is TGTGCCATCAGTGAGTCGGGGGACAGCACAGATACGCAGTATTTT. This gives the protein CAISESGDSTDTQYF. V gene TRBV10-3 combines with J gene TRBJ2-3, with D perhaps assigned TRBD1 or TRBD2 (5 bases each). V lost 0 bases and J lost 0, with 7 bases in between. The CDR3 has 15 residues. Germline V CDR1 and CDR2: ENHRY, SYGVKD.

This clonotype was picked up a small number of times. The rearrangement uses TRBV28 and TRBJ2-7; 9 bases match TRBD2. The length of the CDR3 is 13 residues. Losses at the gene ends were 4 bases for V and 5 bases for J; bases not matched to a gene: 3. Germline V CDR1 and CDR2: MDHEN, SYDVKM. The CDR3 DNA follows: TGTGCCAGCAGTTCCTTAGCGGGAGACGAGCAGTACTTC. It is translated as CASSSLAGDEQYF.

About this clonotype itself: A much larger clone differs from this one at a single base, so this may be a read error. The CDR3 does not close with the conserved phenylalanine or tryptophan, likely indicating a read error. V gene TRBV12-3 or TRBV12-4 combines with J gene TRBJ2-3; D call uncertain. Between the trimmed V and J ends, which lost 7 bases and 2 bases, there was a span of 4 bases. The CDR3 runs 11 residues. DNA for the CDR3: TGTGCCAGCAAATACACAGATACGCAGTATCTT. It codes for CASKYTDTQYL.

The chain links TRBV6-2 or TRBV6-3 to TRBJ2-1, with 8 bases aligning to TRBD2. V gave up 4 bases and J gave up 9 bases; unmatched junction bases: 5. Germline CDR1 reads MNHEY; CDR2 reads SVGEGT. The CDR3 consists of 13 residues. CDR3 bases: TGTGCCAGCAGTTTCGGGGGGGTGGGTGAGCAGTTCTTC. This encodes CASSFGGVGEQFF.

In this sample, this clonotype turned up many times. The chain is built from TRBV25-1 and TRBJ1-5; a weak D match, TRBD1 (5 bases). Per germline, CDR1 MGHDK and CDR2 SYGVNS. With 2 bases removed from V and 3 bases from J, the gap between germline ends came to 11 bases. The CDR3 is 15 residues long. CDR3 coding DNA: TGTGCCAGCAGTGAAGGTAGGGGAATCAATCAGCCCCAGCATTTT. This sequence encodes CASSEGRGINQPQHF.